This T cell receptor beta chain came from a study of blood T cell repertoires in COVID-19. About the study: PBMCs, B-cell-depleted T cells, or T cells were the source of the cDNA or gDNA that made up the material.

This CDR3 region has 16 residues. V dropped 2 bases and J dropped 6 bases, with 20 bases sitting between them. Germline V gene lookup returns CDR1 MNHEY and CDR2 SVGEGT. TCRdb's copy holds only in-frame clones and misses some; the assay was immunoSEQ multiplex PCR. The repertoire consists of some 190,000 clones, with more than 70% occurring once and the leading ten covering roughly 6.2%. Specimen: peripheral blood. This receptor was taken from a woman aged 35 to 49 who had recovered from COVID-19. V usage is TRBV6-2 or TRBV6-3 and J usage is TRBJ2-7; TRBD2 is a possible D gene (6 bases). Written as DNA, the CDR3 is TGTGCCAGCAGTTACGACCGCCGCGGGGACTTCGCCGAGCAGTACTTC. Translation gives CASSYDRRGDFAEQYF.